The 21 T cell receptor beta chains below come from one sample, sequenced in a study of blood T cells in healthy people across ages (dated by TCRdb to 2015 to 2017). Library method: 5' RACE. The sequencing machine was an Illumina HiSeq 2500. A second 7 to 11 cycle PCR used a sample-barcoded 5' primer and a J-beta primer mix. Clones were called with MiXCR by TCRdb after fastp trimmed the public reads at Q25, and only in-frame beta chains were retained. Records with the same CDR3 protein are collapsed into one entry carrying the most frequent genes and DNA. This sample gives 1.4 million or so distinct CDR3 sequences in total; about 42% of them show up just once. The ten largest make up 4% of the sample. The sample comprised blood. The source is a woman aged 18 to 35 in good health.

The J gene is TRBJ1-1, the V gene TRBV7-8; D call uncertain. CDR1 and CDR2 (germline): SGHVS, FQNEAQ. With 6 bases removed from V and 2 bases from J, the gap between germline ends came to 10 bases. The CDR3 is 13 amino acids. CDR3 sequence: CASSFDINTEAFF. The CDR3 nucleotides read TGTGCCAGCAGTTTTGACATAAACACTGAAGCTTTCTTT.

This clonotype was observed a handful of times. The CDR3 here is CSVAGQIKETQYF. DNA for the CDR3: TGCAGCGTCGCGGGACAGATAAAAGAGACCCAGTACTTC. The chain links TRBV29-1 to TRBJ2-5; D might be TRBD1 (7 bases). The CDR3 consists of 13 residues. Per the germline V gene, CDR1 is SQVTM and CDR2 is ANQGSEA. V was shortened by 6 bases and J by 3 bases, with 14 bases between the two germline ends.

The chain combines TRBV30 with TRBJ1-4; perhaps TRBD1 as D (6 bases). The CDR3 is 12 residues long. Trimming took 8 bases from V and 7 from J, leaving 14 bases between them. Germline V gene data show CDR1 as GTSNPN and CDR2 as SVGIG (reference sequence). This CDR3 is CAGKGGPEKLFF. CDR3 bases: TGTGCCGGAAAAGGGGGGCCTGAAAAACTGTTTTTT.

This clonotype is a singleton in its sample. A read error may account for a junction end that differs from germline. The V gene is TRBV6-2 or TRBV6-3, the J gene TRBJ2-1; D not resolved. Germline lookup yields CDR1 MNHEY and CDR2 SVGEGT. CDR3 length: 12 residues. The CDR3: CASRYSGDEQFF. DNA for the CDR3: TGTGCCAGCAGGTACTCCGGCGATGAGCAGTTCTTC.

The chain carries TRBV9 and TRBJ2-4; D remains unclear. The last part of the DNA fits TRBJ2-7 better; the J call may be wrong. CDR1 and CDR2 from the germline V gene are SGDLS and YYNGEE. CDR3 size: 14 residues. CDR3 bases: TGTGCCAGCAGCGTAGGTTGGCAGGTCTACGAGCAGTACTTC. This codes for CASSVGWQVYEQYF.

The CDR3 nucleotides read TGTGCCAGCAGCCAAGAGAGTCTTTACGGGGGGAGAAACACCATATATTTT. Its protein product is CASSQESLYGGRNTIYF. The rearrangement uses TRBV4-2 and TRBJ1-3; D might be TRBD1 (5 bases). Germline V CDR1 and CDR2: LGHNA, YNFKEQ. The CDR3 runs 17 residues. V gave up 0 bases and J gave up 5 bases, with 17 bases separating them.

This clonotype has just a few counts. The rearrangement uses TRBV27 and TRBJ2-1; weak D call: TRBD2 (7 bases). Germline lookup yields CDR1 MNHEY and CDR2 SMNVEV (reference sequence). Deletions cut 5 bases from V and 3 bases from J, with 14 bases between. The CDR3 is made up of 15 amino acids. The CDR3 loop reads CASSPQGRVYNEQFF. In DNA, the CDR3 is TGTGCCAGCAGTCCCCAGGGGAGGGTCTACAATGAGCAGTTCTTC.

This clonotype was observed a handful of times. A much more abundant neighbour one base away suggests this may be a read error. The chain recombines TRBV20-1 with TRBJ2-3; the match to TRBD2 covers 9 bases. The CDR3 is made up of 14 amino acids. Germline CDR1 is DFQATT and CDR2 is SNEGSKA (reference sequence). With V trimmed by 3 bases and J by 1 base, 2 bases remained unmatched. This CDR3 is CSARIAGGTDTQYF. In DNA form, the CDR3 reads TGCAGTGCTAGGATAGCGGGGGGCACAGATACGCAGTATTTT.

The chain has TRBV5-1 and TRBJ2-7, with 11 bases that match TRBD2. CDR1 is SGHRS and CDR2 is YFSETQ in the germline V gene. The CDR3 extends over 16 amino acids. V shed 4 bases and J 4 bases; nucleotides not matched to a gene: 10. The CDR3 DNA reads as TGCGCCAGCAGCCTCCAACTAGCGGGGGCGCTTTACGAGCAGTACTTC. Its translation: CASSLQLAGALYEQYF.

V gene TRBV4-3 combines with J gene TRBJ2-6, with 9 bases matching TRBD1. CDR1 is LGHNA and CDR2 is YSLEER in the germline V gene. The CDR3 length is 17 residues. V lost 5 bases and J lost 3; bases outside the gene matches: 8. The CDR3 loop is CASSYRDRVFGANVLTF. The CDR3 DNA is TGCGCCAGCAGCTACCGGGACAGGGTATTTGGGGCCAACGTCCTGACTTTC.

This clonotype was seen a few times. V usage is TRBV29-1 and J usage is TRBJ2-7; possible D gene TRBD2, 7 bases. Germline assignment: CDR1 SQVTM and CDR2 ANQGSEA. Trimming shortened V by 7 bases and J by 7 bases, and 26 bases separated the two germline ends. The CDR3 runs to 15 residues. For the CDR3, the DNA is TGCAGCGGGGGGCCTTTGAGCGGGAATTACAATGAGCAGTACTTC. Protein product: CSGGPLSGNYNEQYF.

The table lists this clonotype with a few counts. The chain uses TRBV20-1 and TRBJ2-3, with D unclear. CDR1 and CDR2 from the germline V gene are DFQATT and SNEGSKA (reference sequence). With 0 bases removed from V and 7 bases from J, the gap between germline ends came to 14 bases. This CDR3 spans 14 amino acids. Written as DNA, the CDR3 is TGCAGTGCTAGAGATAAGAGCTACCCAAATACGCAGTATTTT. Translation gives CSARDKSYPNTQYF.

The chain has TRBV14 and TRBJ2-5, with D perhaps TRBD2 (6 bases). The DNA end favors TRBJ2-7, so the J call may be wrong. Germline V gives CDR1 SGHDN, CDR2 FVKESK. CDR3 size: 15 residues. The CDR3 loop is CASSQEGTSWYEQYF. CDR3 in DNA: TGTGCCAGCAGCCAAGAGGGGACTTCCTGGTACGAGCAGTACTTC.

The gene calls are TRBV11-2 and TRBJ1-2; no clear D gene. The CDR3 is 11 residues long. Germline V gene lookup returns CDR1 SGHAT and CDR2 FQNNGV. Trimming pared 4 bases from V and 9 bases from J, leaving 9 bases between. The CDR3 nucleotides read TGTGCCAGCAGCTCACACCGAAGCTACACCTTC. Its translation: CASSSHRSYTF.

This clonotype has only a few counts. The chain uses TRBV29-1 and TRBJ2-5; a possible D gene is TRBD2 (5 bases). The V end lost 4 bases, the J end lost 11 bases, and 11 bases lay between the germline ends. Germline assignment: CDR1 SQVTM and CDR2 ANQGSEA. The CDR3 runs to 10 residues. The CDR3 coding sequence is TGCAGCGTTGCAATGAGAGGGCAGTACTTC. Translating it yields CSVAMRGQYF.

Only a few counts were recorded for this clonotype. This chain joins TRBV27 and TRBJ2-7; D is perhaps TRBD2 (6 bases). The germline V gene has CDR1 MNHEY and CDR2 SMNVEV (reference sequence). There are 14 residues in the CDR3. Deletions cut 5 bases from V and 5 bases from J, with 16 bases between. The CDR3 nucleotides read TGTGCCAGCAGTCCCTTTTTAGGAGGGGACGAGCAGTACTTC. Its translation: CASSPFLGGDEQYF.

The chain uses TRBV6-2 or TRBV6-3 and TRBJ2-5; D gene uncertain. The CDR3 totals 14 residues. V was shortened by 2 bases and J by 2 bases, with 9 bases between the two germline ends. From germline, CDR1 is MNHEY and CDR2 SVGEGT. The CDR3 DNA sequence: TGTGCCAGCAGTTACCTGACAAAACAAGAGACCCAGTACTTC. Translating gives CASSYLTKQETQYF.

J is TRBJ1-1 and V is TRBV5-1; 7 bases are a match to TRBD1. In germline, CDR1 is SGHRS, CDR2 YFSETQ. After removal of 6 bases from V and 1 base from J, the junction contained 6 bases not matched to a gene. This CDR3 is built from 14 residues. The CDR3 DNA reads as TGCGCCAGCAACACAGGGGAGGGGAACACTGAAGCTTTCTTT. As protein: CASNTGEGNTEAFF.

J is TRBJ2-3 and V is TRBV25-1; no firm D call. In germline, CDR1 is MGHDK, CDR2 SYGVNS. The CDR3 length is 14 residues. Trimming took 0 bases from V and 6 from J, leaving 10 bases between them. DNA for the CDR3: TGTGCCAGCAGTGAATACGGCAGGCTGGATACGCAGTATTTT. Encoded protein: CASSEYGRLDTQYF.

This clonotype was counted between two and nine times. The chain uses TRBV20-1 and TRBJ2-3; unclear D gene. This CDR3 has 15 amino acids. CDR1 DFQATT and CDR2 SNEGSKA come from the germline V gene (reference sequence). V shed 6 bases and J shed 1 base, with 17 bases lying between them. As DNA, the CDR3 is TGCAGTGCCCCTGTGGTAGCTCAAGGCACAGATACGCAGTATTTT. It codes for CSAPVVAQGTDTQYF.

There are a few counts of this clonotype. The rearrangement joins TRBV20-1 to TRBJ1-1, with D possibly being TRBD1 (5 bases). The germline V gene has CDR1 DFQATT and CDR2 SNEGSKA (reference sequence). V was cut by 0 bases and J by 4 bases, with 9 bases left in between. The CDR3 extends over 13 amino acids. DNA for the CDR3: TGCAGTGCTAGAGACAGGGCGATCACTGAAGCTTTCTTT. Its translation: CSARDRAITEAFF.